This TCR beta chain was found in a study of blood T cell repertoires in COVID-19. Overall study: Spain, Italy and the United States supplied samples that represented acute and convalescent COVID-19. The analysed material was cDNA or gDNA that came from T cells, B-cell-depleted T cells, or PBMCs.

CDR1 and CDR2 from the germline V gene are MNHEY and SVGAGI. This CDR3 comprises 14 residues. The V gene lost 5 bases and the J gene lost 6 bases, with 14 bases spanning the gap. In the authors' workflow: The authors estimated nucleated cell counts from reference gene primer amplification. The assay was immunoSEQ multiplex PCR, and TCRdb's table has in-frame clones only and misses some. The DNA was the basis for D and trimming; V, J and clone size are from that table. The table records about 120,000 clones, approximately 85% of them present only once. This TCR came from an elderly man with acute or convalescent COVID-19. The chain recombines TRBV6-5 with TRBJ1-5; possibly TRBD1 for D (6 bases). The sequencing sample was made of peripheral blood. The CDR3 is CASSRTGILQPQHF. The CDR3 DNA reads TGTGCCAGCAGTCGAACAGGGATCCTTCAGCCCCAGCATTTT.